This T cell receptor beta chain was sequenced in a study of blood T cell repertoires in COVID-19. Study-level information: PBMCs, B-cell-depleted T cells, or T cells provided the cDNA or gDNA that made up the material.

Per germline, CDR1 MDHEN and CDR2 SYDVKM. The CDR3 is made up of 16 amino acids. Trimming cost V 5 bases and J 5 bases; bases outside gene matches: 7. Original data processing: Estimation of nucleated cell counts was performed using reference gene primer amplification. Only in-frame clones appear in the TCRdb table, and some are missing; sequencing was by immunoSEQ multiplex PCR. V, J and clone size were drawn from that table, and D and trimming were deduced from the DNA. The sample holds more than 85,000 clones, just over 90% seen once. This sequence originates from a man between 60 and 75 years old with acute or convalescent COVID-19. Sequenced material: peripheral blood. The V and J genes are TRBV28 and TRBJ2-2, with 11 bases identical to TRBD1. CDR3 DNA: TGTGCCAGCAGTCCACTCGGGACAGGGGGAACCGGGGAGCTGTTTTTT. Its translation is CASSPLGTGGTGELFF.